These 14 T cell receptor beta chains came from one sample sequenced in a study of spatial heterogeneity in lung cancer. General observations from the study: Expanded intratumoral alpha and beta TCR counts tracked tumor mutation counts.

As for time point: sample taken at primary tumor resection. For these TCRs, the target antigens are not known. One entry per CDR3 protein results from TCRdb running MiXCR on the 5' RACE reads. The table records over a thousand distinct CDR3 sequences, approximately 16% of them present only once. The sequenced sample was lung tumor tissue, obtained at surgery. These receptors were obtained from a female donor with early-stage non-small cell lung cancer.

Comments on this clonotype: This beta chain was picked up by a library intended for alpha chains and is off target, so its count carries little meaning. The chain carries TRBV5-6 and TRBJ2-1; 7 bases match TRBD1. There are 17 residues in the CDR3. V lost 4 bases to trimming and J lost 3 bases; unmatched junction nucleotides: 13. Germline CDR1 SGHDT, CDR2 YYEEEE. CDR3 loop: CASSPKTGLVDYNEQFF. The CDR3 coding sequence is TGTGCCAGCAGCCCTAAGACAGGGCTAGTGGACTACAATGAGCAGTTCTTC.

As for this clonotype: This beta chain is off target for a library built for alpha chains, so its abundance means little. The J gene is TRBJ2-4, the V gene TRBV5-1; 11 nucleotides line up with TRBD2. Looked up from germline, CDR1 is SGHRS and CDR2 is YFSETQ. The ends lost 3 bases at V and 3 bases at J; junction bases unmatched: 11. The CDR3 sequence is 18 residues long. CDR3 nucleotide sequence: TGCGCCAGCAGCTGGGGGGCCACTAGCGGGAGTAGCAAAAACATTCAGTACTTC. Translating it yields CASSWGATSGSSKNIQYF.

For this clonotype: This beta chain is off target for a library built for alpha chains, so its abundance means little. The gene calls are TRBV28 and TRBJ2-1; the D gene is possibly TRBD2 (6 bases). V gave up 5 bases and J gave up 4 bases, with 12 bases separating them. The length of the CDR3 is 14 residues. Germline loops: CDR1 MDHEN, CDR2 SYDVKM. The CDR3 sequence is CASSLLASYNEQFF. The CDR3 coding sequence is TGTGCCAGCAGTCTACTAGCCTCGTACAATGAGCAGTTCTTC.

Relative to its sample, this clonotype is large (0.1 to 1%). Since it is a stray read in a library aimed at alpha chains, this beta chain has a size that is not meaningful. The chain joins TRBV6-5 to TRBJ2-2; D gene uncertain. V gave up 0 bases and J gave up 2 bases, with 10 bases separating them. The CDR3 is 16 amino acids. CDR1 is MNHEY and CDR2 is SVGAGI in the germline V gene. CDR3 sequence reads: CASSYSMGTNTGELFF. In DNA, the CDR3 is TGTGCCAGCAGTTACTCGATGGGCACCAACACCGGGGAGCTGTTTTTT.

Comments on this clonotype: This beta chain is a stray read from a library made for alpha chains; its abundance is not meaningful. This chain links TRBV7-2 with TRBJ2-3; D perhaps matches TRBD2 (6 bases). V lost 6 bases, J lost 4 bases, and 17 bases lay in between. Germline CDR1 reads SGHTA; CDR2 reads FQGNSA. This CDR3 contains 15 residues. CDR3 bases: TGTGCCAGCAGTTCCCGGGGTAGCGGCGCAGATACGCAGTATTTT. Its translation: CASSSRGSGADTQYF.

This clonotype is medium-sized in the sample. Because the library targeted alpha chains, this beta chain is an off-target read whose size means little. The chain's CDR3 is CASSQPGQGDSPLHF. For the CDR3, the DNA is TGTGCCAGCAGCCAACCGGGACAGGGTGATTCACCCCTCCACTTT. The rearrangement joins TRBV3-1 to TRBJ1-6; 9 nucleotides align to TRBD1. This CDR3 is built from 15 residues. J gave up 8 bases and V 2 bases, and 4 bases lay outside the gene matches. Germline CDR1 and CDR2: LGHDT and YNNKEL (reference sequence).

This clonotype is categorized as large. The library was designed around alpha chains, so this beta chain is a stray read whose abundance carries little weight. This chain links TRBV5-5 with TRBJ2-7, with a possible D match to TRBD1 (6 bases). Trimming shortened V by 6 bases and J by 5 bases, and 9 bases separated the two germline ends. CDR3 length: 11 residues. The germline CDR1 and CDR2 sequences are SGHKS and YYEKEE (reference sequence). The CDR3 DNA follows: TGTGCCAGCACCACAGGGAACGAGCAGTACGTC. Amino acids: CASTTGNEQYV.

By sample share, this clonotype is large. Since the library was made to target alpha chains, this beta chain is a stray read and its abundance is not meaningful. J is TRBJ2-1 and V is TRBV30; 12 bases line up with TRBD2. Germline V gene data show CDR1 as GTSNPN and CDR2 as SVGIG (reference sequence). Trimming cost V 5 bases and J 8 bases; bases outside gene matches: 4. CDR3 length: 13 residues. The CDR3 DNA sequence: TGTGCCTGGGCGACTAGCGGGAGCGATGAGCAGTTCTTC. Its protein product is CAWATSGSDEQFF.

This clonotype was seen only a few times. Since it is a stray read in a library aimed at alpha chains, this beta chain has a size that is not meaningful. The chain's CDR3 is CASSFVGDSTDTQYF. The CDR3 coding sequence is TGCGCCAGCAGCTTTGTGGGGGATAGCACAGATACGCAGTATTTT. The chain combines TRBV5-1 with TRBJ2-3; either TRBD1 or TRBD2 may fit D (5 bases each). V was cut by 2 bases and J by 0 bases, with 10 bases left in between. Germline V lookup: CDR1 SGHRS, CDR2 YFSETQ. The CDR3 is 15 residues long. Looking up the rest from reference TRBV5-1 and TRBJ2-3 gives the full variable domain: KAGVTQTPRYLIKTRGQQVTLSCSPISGHRSVSWYQQTPGQGLQFLFEYFSETQRNKGNFPGRFSGRQFSNSRSEMNVSTLELGDSALYLCASSFVGDSTDTQYFGPGTRLTVL.

This clonotype counts as large. Because the library targeted alpha chains, this beta chain is an off-target read whose size means little. The V call is TRBV7-9, the J call TRBJ2-5, with a tentative D call TRBD1 (6 bases). There are 15 residues in the CDR3. The V and J ends lost 1 base and 5 bases respectively, with 14 bases between them. CDR1 is SEHNR, CDR2 FQNEAQ, per germline (reference sequence). DNA for the CDR3: TGTGCCAGCAGCTTAGAGGCAGGGGTAGCGGAGACCCAGTACTTC. Protein sequence: CASSLEAGVAETQYF.

This clonotype is large within its sample. This beta chain is off target for a library built for alpha chains, so its abundance means little. V usage is TRBV7-9 and J usage is TRBJ1-5; TRBD1 might be the D (6 bases). With 7 bases removed from V and 6 bases from J, the gap between germline ends came to 13 bases. CDR1 is SEHNR and CDR2 is FQNEAQ in the germline V gene (reference sequence). CDR3 length: 13 amino acids. The CDR3 region is CASTGGLSQPQHF. CDR3 bases: TGTGCCAGCACGGGGGGCCTTAGTCAGCCCCAGCATTTT.

As concerns this clonotype: Since it is a stray read in a library aimed at alpha chains, this beta chain has a size that is not meaningful. The rearrangement links TRBV2 to TRBJ2-1; maybe TRBD2 (6 bases). The V gene lost 9 bases and the J gene lost 9 bases, with 18 bases spanning the gap. Germline-derived CDR1 and CDR2 are SNHLY and FYNNEI. The CDR3 totals 13 residues. This chain's CDR3 is CARGLGGVTEQFF. CDR3 DNA: TGTGCCAGGGGGTTAGGAGGGGTGACTGAGCAGTTCTTC.

Concerning this clonotype itself: Since the library was made to target alpha chains, this beta chain is a stray read and its abundance is not meaningful. The V and J genes are TRBV28 and TRBJ2-7; weak D call: TRBD1 (7 bases). This CDR3 has 14 residues. CDR1 MDHEN and CDR2 SYDVKM come from the germline V gene. V was pared by 6 bases and J by 3 bases, with 15 bases between. The CDR3 sequence is CASSSRGVYYEQYF. The CDR3, as DNA: TGTGCCAGCAGCTCCAGGGGGGTATACTACGAGCAGTACTTC.

This clonotype is judged large (0.1 to 1%). Found in a library prepared for alpha chains, this beta chain is an off-target read, and its abundance has little meaning. V usage is TRBV24-1 and J usage is TRBJ2-1, with 7 bases lining up with TRBD1. This CDR3 spans 16 amino acids. The V gene end was trimmed by 1 base and the J gene end by 4 bases; junction bases not matched to a gene: 6. CDR1 KGHDR and CDR2 SFDVKD come from the germline V gene. CDR3 residues: CATSDFEGGTYNEQFF. CDR3 nucleotide sequence: TGTGCCACCAGTGATTTTGAAGGGGGCACGTACAATGAGCAGTTCTTC.